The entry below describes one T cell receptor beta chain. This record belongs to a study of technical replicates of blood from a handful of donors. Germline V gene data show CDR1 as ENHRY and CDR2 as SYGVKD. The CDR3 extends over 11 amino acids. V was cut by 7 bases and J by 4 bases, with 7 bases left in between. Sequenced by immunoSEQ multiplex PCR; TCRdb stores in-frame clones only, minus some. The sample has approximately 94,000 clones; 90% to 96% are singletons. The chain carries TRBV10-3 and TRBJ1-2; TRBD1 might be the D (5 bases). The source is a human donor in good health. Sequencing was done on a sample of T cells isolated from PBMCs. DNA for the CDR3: TGTGCCATCACAGGGATCTATGGCTACACCTTC. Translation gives CAITGIYGYTF.